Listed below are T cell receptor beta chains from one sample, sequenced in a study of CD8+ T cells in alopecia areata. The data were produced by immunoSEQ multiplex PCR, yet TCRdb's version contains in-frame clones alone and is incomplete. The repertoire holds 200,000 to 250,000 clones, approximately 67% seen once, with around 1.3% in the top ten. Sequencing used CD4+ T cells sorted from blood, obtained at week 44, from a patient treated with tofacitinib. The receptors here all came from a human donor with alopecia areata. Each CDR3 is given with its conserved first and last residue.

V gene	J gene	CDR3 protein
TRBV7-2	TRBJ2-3	CASSLARGGTQYF
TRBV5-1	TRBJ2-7	CASSFGSPSSYEQYF
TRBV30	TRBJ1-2	CARDRDFNYGYTF
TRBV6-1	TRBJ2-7	CASSEKRTSSYEQYF
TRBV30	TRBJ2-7	CAWSGARNDLYEQYF
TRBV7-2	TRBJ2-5	CASSSESRDYQETQYF
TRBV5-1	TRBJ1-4	CASNPGGRSINEKLFF
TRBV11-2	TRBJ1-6	CASSLGQGRDSPLHF
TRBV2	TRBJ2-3	CASGASGGAIDTQYF
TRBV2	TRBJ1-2	CASRAPPGLSNYGYTF
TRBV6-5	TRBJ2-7	CASSYLGSSYSYEQYF
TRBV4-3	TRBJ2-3	CASSQGGSSRDTQYF
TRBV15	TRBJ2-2	CATSRAGPGGGELFF
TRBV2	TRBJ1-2	CASSETGRENYGYTF
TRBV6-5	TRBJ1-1	CATKGREISTEAFF
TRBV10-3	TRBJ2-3	CAISGLAGAVTDTQYF
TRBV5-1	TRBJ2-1	CASSLPPGLAGDEQFF
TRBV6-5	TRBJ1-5	CASSYSGGDQPQHF
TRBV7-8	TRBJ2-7	CASSLVRTSGDYEQYF
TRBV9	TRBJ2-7	CASSPGDGYEQYF
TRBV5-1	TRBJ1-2	CASSLGVGLSANYGYTF
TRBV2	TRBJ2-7	CASSEEWYIADEQYF
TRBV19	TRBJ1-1	CASRRVLGTEAFF
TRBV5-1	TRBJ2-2	CASSLARLATGELFF
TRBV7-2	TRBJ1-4	CASSLQLGGNEKLFF
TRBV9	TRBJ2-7	CASSEGQGEGEQYF
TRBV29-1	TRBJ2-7	CSVGGQGKTFGTYEQYF
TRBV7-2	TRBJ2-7	CASSFGERYEQYF
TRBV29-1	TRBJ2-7	CSAMGQGDYEQYF
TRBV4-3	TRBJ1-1	CASSQVAGMTAEAFF
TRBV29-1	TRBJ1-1	CSGQGSRNTEAFF
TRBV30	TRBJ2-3	CAWSHVAGGHTDTQYF
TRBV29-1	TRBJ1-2	CSLRGRYGYTF
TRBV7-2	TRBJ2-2	CASSSYRSGELFF
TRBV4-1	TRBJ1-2	CASSQDLSGLSYGYTF
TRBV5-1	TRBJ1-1	CASSRRWGQNTEAFF
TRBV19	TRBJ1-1	CASSVTGGVGAFF
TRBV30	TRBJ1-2	CAWRRVGPNYGYTF
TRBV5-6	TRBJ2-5	CASSPGTYQETQYF
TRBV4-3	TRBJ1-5	CASSLWGGAQPQHF
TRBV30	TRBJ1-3	CAWSVGTGNSGNTIYF
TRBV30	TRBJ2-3	CAWSLASGVTDTQYF
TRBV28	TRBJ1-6	CASIQGTYNSPLHF
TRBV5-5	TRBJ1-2	CASRIGDSESYGYTF
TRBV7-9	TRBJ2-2	CASSEGAPNTGELFF
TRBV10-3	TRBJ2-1	CAISRDNDANEQFF
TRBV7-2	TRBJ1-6	CASSPGQGLSPLHF
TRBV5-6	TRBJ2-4	CASSLAPGNKNIQYF
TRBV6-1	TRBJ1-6	CACQGGGDRSPLHF
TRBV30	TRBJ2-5	CAWDTRGETQYF
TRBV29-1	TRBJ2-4	CSVETEKNIQYF
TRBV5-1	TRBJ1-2	CASSLDGTADYGYTF
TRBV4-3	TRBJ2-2	CASSQDEGAGAGELFF
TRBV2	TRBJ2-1	CASRAGTGVYNEQFF
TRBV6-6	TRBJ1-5	CASSYDRAQPQHF
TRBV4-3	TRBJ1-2	CASSQGGQGLDYTF
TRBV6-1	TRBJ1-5	CASSEAGHSNQPQHF
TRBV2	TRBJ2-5	CASSSTQGYQETQYF
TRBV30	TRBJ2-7	CAWTGTLSSSYEQYF
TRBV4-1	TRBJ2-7	CASSPIGTYEQYF